This paragraph reports one T cell receptor (beta chain). Enrolled through a virtual design, the participants were between about 18 and 100 years of age and came from about two dozen US areas. Cohort allocation depended upon clinical history that participants reported. These data come from a study of blood T cell repertoires in COVID-19. About the research overall: PBMCs, B-cell-depleted T cells, or T cells provided the cDNA or gDNA that made up the material.

The data were produced by immunoSEQ multiplex PCR, yet TCRdb's version contains in-frame clones alone and is incomplete. The sample includes about 330,000 clones, 85% to 90% seen only once; the top ten take 8.5% to 12%. The receptor's source is a young woman who had recovered from COVID-19. Sequences were obtained from PBMCs or T cells enriched from blood (not recorded which).

The CDR3 sequence: CASSPSGGDSPLHF. For the CDR3, the DNA is TGTGCCAGCTCACCATCAGGGGGCGATTCACCCCTCCACTTT. The J gene is TRBJ1-6, the V gene TRBV18, with 8 nucleotides matching TRBD1. The CDR3 consists of 14 residues. Germline V gene lookup returns CDR1 KGHSH and CDR2 LQKENI. Trimming at V came to 2 bases and at J to 8 bases, leaving 2 bases not matched to a gene.